Each of the 29 T cell receptor beta chains below was sequenced from the same sample in a study of CD8 T cells in ankylosing spondylitis. General study points: Made up of 7 to 9 highly homologous variants, a TCR beta motif appeared characteristic of ankylosing spondylitis blood.

No antigen has been identified for these receptors. TCRdb re-analysed the 5' RACE reads in MiXCR, keeping a single row per CDR3 protein. The sample has 200,000 to 250,000 distinct CDR3 sequences; around 6.6% are singletons. Sequencing used blood, either unsorted or a sorted T cell fraction (not recorded which). The receptors come from a male donor with ankylosing spondylitis.

This clonotype has ten or more counts. This CDR3 reads CASSSGTGGFGELFF. CDR3 nucleotide sequence: TGCGCCAGCAGCTCCGGGACAGGAGGCTTCGGGGAGCTGTTTTTT. The V gene is TRBV5-1, the J gene TRBJ2-2, with 8 bases lining up with TRBD1. Germline V CDR1 and CDR2: SGHRS, YFSETQ. The CDR3 covers 15 residues. V trimming: 3 bases; J trimming: 7 bases; junction bases outside the gene matches: 8.

This clonotype was counted ten times or more. V and J are TRBV27 and TRBJ2-1; 8 nucleotides agree with TRBD2. Per the germline V gene, CDR1 is MNHEY and CDR2 is SMNVEV (reference sequence). The CDR3 contains 14 residues. V gave up 4 bases and J gave up 7 bases; unmatched junction bases: 6. The CDR3 bases are TGTGCCAGCAGTTGGAGCGGGAGTGGGAATGAGCAGTTCTTC. This codes for CASSWSGSGNEQFF.

In its sample, this clonotype was seen many times. The chain links TRBV28 to TRBJ2-7, with D tentatively TRBD1 (5 bases). In germline, CDR1 is MDHEN, CDR2 SYDVKM. The length of the CDR3 is 14 residues. Trimming took off 3 bases at V and 4 bases at J, with 13 bases between the two ends. CDR3 DNA: TGTGCCAGCAGTTTCGACAGAGAAGTTTACGAGCAGTACTTC. This codes for CASSFDREVYEQYF.

This clonotype was picked up many times. The genes are TRBV7-9 and TRBJ2-3; 7 nucleotides agree with TRBD1. The CDR3 has 16 amino acids. Germline CDR1 reads SEHNR; CDR2 reads FQNEAQ (reference sequence). The trim removed 4 bases at V and 4 bases at J, leaving 11 bases unmatched. The DNA of the CDR3 is TGTGCCAGCAGCTCCCCCGACAGGGAATGGTCAGATACGCAGTATTTT. Translation: CASSSPDREWSDTQYF.

This clonotype has a count of ten or more. The genes are TRBV28 and TRBJ2-3; TRBD1 agrees at 9 bases. This CDR3 comprises 15 residues. Unmatched junction bases numbered 6, after V lost 6 bases and J lost 2 bases. CDR1 is MDHEN and CDR2 is SYDVKM in the germline V gene. The DNA for the CDR3 is TGTGCCAGCAGACCCGGACAGGGGACCACAGATACGCAGTATTTT. It specifies CASRPGQGTTDTQYF.

This clonotype was detected ten times or more. The V gene is TRBV7-2, the J gene TRBJ2-7; 9 bases are a match to TRBD1. V lost 5 bases to trimming and J lost 4 bases; unmatched junction nucleotides: 9. The CDR3 is made up of 15 amino acids. Germline V gene sequence: CDR1 SGHTA, CDR2 FQGNSA. The CDR3 region has the DNA TGTGCCAGCAGCATATTACCGGGACAGGGTTACGAGCAGTACTTC. This sequence encodes CASSILPGQGYEQYF.

This clonotype was seen ten or more times. This chain joins TRBV3-1 and TRBJ2-7; possible D gene TRBD2, 5 bases. This CDR3 is built from 14 residues. Germline V gene sequence: CDR1 LGHDT, CDR2 YNNKEL (reference sequence). V lost 4 bases and J lost 2, with 12 bases in between. The CDR3: CASSPGPGTYEQYF. The CDR3 region has the DNA TGTGCCAGCAGCCCCGGTCCGGGAACCTACGAGCAGTACTTC.

This clonotype was counted between two and nine times. The genes are TRBV7-9 and TRBJ2-3, with 8 bases identical to TRBD2. Germline V CDR1 and CDR2: SEHNR, FQNEAQ (reference sequence). This CDR3 has 15 residues. The J segment lost 0 bases and the V segment lost 5 bases, leaving 4 bases of the junction unmatched. CDR3 coding DNA: TGTGCCAGCAGCCAGAGACTAGCGAGCACAGATACGCAGTATTTT. Translation: CASSQRLASTDTQYF.

This clonotype was recorded at least ten times. The V and J genes are TRBV20-1 and TRBJ1-5; D is unresolved. The CDR3 has 13 amino acids. Trimming took 5 bases from V and 0 from J, leaving 8 bases between them. Germline loops: CDR1 DFQATT, CDR2 SNEGSKA (reference sequence). The CDR3 region is CSAEAYSNQPQHF. The CDR3 coding sequence is TGCAGTGCTGAGGCCTATAGCAATCAGCCCCAGCATTTT.

In its sample, this clonotype was seen many times. The V call is TRBV7-9, the J call TRBJ1-4; no firm D call. The CDR3 loop spans 13 amino acids. V gave up 6 bases and J gave up 8 bases, with 13 bases separating them. Germline loops: CDR1 SEHNR, CDR2 FQNEAQ (reference sequence). CDR3 DNA: TGTGCCAGCAGAGAAACCGCGGGCGAAAAACTGTTTTTT. Its protein is CASRETAGEKLFF. The variable domain in full, completed from reference TRBV7-9 and TRBJ1-4, reads DTGVSQNPRHKITKRGQNVTFRCDPISEHNRLYWYRQTLGQGPEFLTYFQNEAQLEKSRLLSDRFSAERPKGSFSTLEIQRTEQGDSAMYLCASRETAGEKLFFGSGTQLSVL.

This clonotype was seen ten or more times. V and J are TRBV11-2 and TRBJ2-5; 8 positions match TRBD2. With V trimmed by 5 bases and J by 0 bases, 5 bases remained unmatched. Germline V gene data show CDR1 as SGHAT and CDR2 as FQNNGV. The CDR3 is made up of 15 amino acids. CDR3 in amino acids: CASSRSGDYQETQYF. CDR3 coding DNA: TGTGCCAGCAGCCGTAGCGGGGACTACCAAGAGACCCAGTACTTC. Full variable domain (remainder filled in from reference TRBV11-2 and TRBJ2-5): EAGVAQSPRYKIIEKRQSVAFWCNPISGHATLYWYQQILGQGPKLLIQFQNNGVVDDSQLPKDRFSAERLKGVDSTLKIQPAKLEDSAVYLCASSRSGDYQETQYFGPGTRLLVL.

This clonotype has ten or more counts. The chain is built from TRBV10-2 and TRBJ2-5, with 8 bases lining up with TRBD1. The CDR3 sequence is 14 residues long. Germline CDR1 WSHSY, CDR2 SAAADI. The J segment lost 5 bases and the V segment lost 6 bases, leaving 8 bases of the junction unmatched. The CDR3 bases are TGCGCCAGCAGAGACAGGGGCGCAGTGGAGACCCAGTACTTC. Translation: CASRDRGAVETQYF.

The J gene is TRBJ2-1, the V gene TRBV20-1, with a weak D call TRBD2 (6 bases). From germline, CDR1 is DFQATT and CDR2 SNEGSKA (reference sequence). The CDR3 totals 14 residues. The CDR3 sequence: CSGSLGPDYNEQFF. The CDR3 DNA sequence: TGCAGCGGGAGCCTGGGACCGGACTACAATGAGCAGTTCTTC.

This clonotype was observed at least ten times. Sequence at one end of the junction differs from germline and may be a read error. The chain links TRBV7-7 to TRBJ2-1; D perhaps matches TRBD2 (6 bases). The CDR3 spans 15 residues. The germline gives CDR1 SSHAT, CDR2 FNYEAQ (reference sequence). CDR3 protein: CASSLDAGLYNEQFF. The CDR3 DNA reads TGTGCTAGCAGCTTAGACGCGGGACTCTACAATGAGCAGTTCTTC. Combining the CDR3 with reference TRBV7-7 and TRBJ2-1 gives the whole variable domain GAGVSQSPRYKVTKRGQDVTLRCDPISSHATLYWYQQALGQGPEFLTYFNYEAQPDKSGLPSDRFSAERPEGSISTLTIQRTEQRDSAMYRCASSLDAGLYNEQFFGPGTRLTVL.

In its sample, this clonotype was seen many times. The CDR3 DNA reads TGTGCCAGCAGCTTAGAACGGGGCGCGTGGTTCAATGAAGCTTTCTTT. It codes for CASSLERGAWFNEAFF. This chain uses TRBV11-2 with TRBJ1-1; weak D call: TRBD1 (5 bases). Per germline, CDR1 SGHAT and CDR2 FQNNGV. This CDR3 has 16 residues. The V and J ends lost 0 bases and 7 bases respectively, with 18 bases between them.

This clonotype was seen repeatedly, ten times or more. V and J are TRBV7-2 and TRBJ2-1, with TRBD1 matching over 10 bases. The V gene end was trimmed by 5 bases and the J gene end by 5 bases; junction bases not matched to a gene: 6. Germline CDR1 is SGHTA and CDR2 is FQGNSA. The CDR3 covers 15 residues. The CDR3 coding sequence is TGTGCCAGCAGCGCTCCGGGACAGGGGAACAATGAGCAGTTCTTC. Its translation is CASSAPGQGNNEQFF.

This clonotype has only a few counts. The rearrangement links TRBV7-6 to TRBJ2-1, with D perhaps matching TRBD2 (6 bases). CDR1 is SGHVS and CDR2 is FNYEAQ in the germline V gene. Trimming shortened V by 4 bases and J by 0 bases, and 16 bases separated the two germline ends. The length of the CDR3 is 17 residues. The CDR3 loop is CASSWDSGPPSYNEQFF. The CDR3 DNA sequence: TGTGCCAGCAGCTGGGATAGCGGCCCGCCCTCCTACAATGAGCAGTTCTTC.

In this sample, this clonotype turned up a few times. V and J are TRBV7-9 and TRBJ2-4; tentatively, D is TRBD2 (5 bases). The CDR3 contains 13 residues. The germline V and J ends were trimmed by 7 bases and 8 bases, with 15 bases remaining between them. CDR1 SEHNR and CDR2 FQNEAQ come from the germline V gene (reference sequence). The CDR3 sequence is CASTFADFHIQYF. DNA for the CDR3: TGTGCCAGCACCTTCGCGGACTTTCACATTCAGTACTTC.

The rearrangement links TRBV5-1 to TRBJ1-5, with no clear D. Trimming left V 2 bases short and J 7 bases short, with 10 bases between. The CDR3 runs 13 residues. From germline, CDR1 is SGHRS and CDR2 YFSETQ. DNA for the CDR3: TGCGCCAGCAGCTTAAAGGGTGGGCAGCCCCAGCATTTT. It codes for CASSLKGGQPQHF. Filled out from reference TRBV5-1 and TRBJ1-5, the complete variable domain reads KAGVTQTPRYLIKTRGQQVTLSCSPISGHRSVSWYQQTPGQGLQFLFEYFSETQRNKGNFPGRFSGRQFSNSRSEMNVSTLELGDSALYLCASSLKGGQPQHFGDGTRLSIL.

This clonotype was recorded many times. This chain uses TRBV4-2 with TRBJ1-1; D is perhaps TRBD1 (5 bases). The CDR3 has 14 residues. Germline CDR1 is LGHNA and CDR2 is YNFKEQ. Trimming stripped 3 bases from V and 3 bases from J, with 11 bases between. The CDR3 DNA reads as TGTGCCAGCAGCCAGGTCAGGGAAGACACTGAAGCTTTCTTT. As protein: CASSQVREDTEAFF.

This clonotype was seen many times. The chain carries TRBV13 and TRBJ2-3; D is undetermined. The length of the CDR3 is 12 residues. The germline V gene has CDR1 PRHDT and CDR2 FYEKMQ (reference sequence). V lost 5 bases and J lost 8, with 11 bases in between. CDR3 nucleotides: TGTGCCAGCAGCGAATCCTCGGGTACGCAGTATTTT. Residues: CASSESSGTQYF.

This clonotype was seen many times. The rearrangement uses TRBV29-1 and TRBJ1-2; possible D gene TRBD1, 6 bases. Between the trimmed V and J ends, which lost 5 bases and 5 bases, there was a span of 18 bases. The CDR3 length is 14 residues. The germline V gene has CDR1 SQVTM and CDR2 ANQGSEA. The chain's CDR3 is CSVYGQRDQYGYTF. The CDR3 bases are TGCAGCGTTTACGGACAGAGAGACCAATATGGCTACACCTTC.

This clonotype occurred many times. This sequence joins TRBV7-9 and TRBJ2-5; TRBD1 or TRBD2 may be the D gene (7 bases each). The germline V gene has CDR1 SEHNR and CDR2 FQNEAQ (reference sequence). The CDR3 is made up of 15 amino acids. V was trimmed by 2 bases and J by 5 bases, leaving 15 bases between them. This CDR3 reads CASSLREGARETQYF. The CDR3 DNA sequence: TGTGCCAGCAGCTTAAGGGAGGGGGCGCGGGAGACCCAGTACTTC.

In its sample, this clonotype was seen a few times. This sequence joins TRBV10-1 and TRBJ1-1, with no clear D. Germline-derived CDR1 and CDR2 are WNHNN and SYGVQD (reference sequence). The CDR3 totals 13 residues. The V gene lost 6 bases and the J gene lost 6 bases, with 14 bases spanning the gap. The CDR3 region has the DNA TGCGCCAGCAGCTCCGGACGGGCGGCTGAAGCTTTCTTT. This codes for CASSSGRAAEAFF.

This chain joins TRBV29-1 and TRBJ1-5; D gene unclear. Germline V lookup: CDR1 SQVTM, CDR2 ANQGSEA. The germline V and J ends were trimmed by 5 bases and 0 bases, with 11 bases remaining between them. This CDR3 has 14 amino acids. CDR3 DNA: TGCAGCGTTACTCTGGGCGGTAGCAATCAGCCCCAGCATTTT. This gives the protein CSVTLGGSNQPQHF.

Only a few counts were recorded for this clonotype. The chain recombines TRBV15 with TRBJ2-3; D uncertain. This CDR3 has 13 amino acids. The germline CDR1 and CDR2 sequences are LNHNV and YYDKDF (reference sequence). V was pared by 0 bases and J by 5 bases, with 6 bases between. CDR3 protein: CATSRDRKDTQYF. CDR3 DNA sequence: TGTGCCACCAGCAGAGACAGAAAAGATACGCAGTATTTT.

The sample holds many counts of this clonotype. The chain employs TRBV27 and TRBJ2-2; D unclear. Germline values: CDR1 MNHEY, CDR2 SMNVEV (reference sequence). Trimming removed 3 bases from V and 5 bases from J, with 13 bases in between. CDR3 length: 15 amino acids. In DNA form, the CDR3 reads TGTGCCAGCAGTTTGATGGGCGTGGGGACCGGGGAGCTGTTTTTT. Protein sequence: CASSLMGVGTGELFF.

This clonotype was counted many times. The chain couples TRBV7-9 to TRBJ2-7; either TRBD1 or TRBD2 may fit D (5 bases each). This CDR3 comprises 15 residues. Per the germline V gene, CDR1 is SEHNR and CDR2 is FQNEAQ (reference sequence). With 0 bases removed from V and 4 bases from J, the gap between germline ends came to 13 bases. CDR3 region: CASSLAGDLGYEQYF. The CDR3 DNA reads TGTGCCAGCAGCTTAGCGGGGGACCTCGGGTACGAGCAGTACTTC. The entire variable domain, with the rest obtained from reference TRBV7-9 and TRBJ2-7, is as follows: DTGVSQNPRHKITKRGQNVTFRCDPISEHNRLYWYRQTLGQGPEFLTYFQNEAQLEKSRLLSDRFSAERPKGSFSTLEIQRTEQGDSAMYLCASSLAGDLGYEQYFGPGTRLTVT.

This clonotype showed up just a few times. The chain joins TRBV7-9 to TRBJ1-5; 8 bases match TRBD1. This CDR3 is built from 15 residues. Per germline, CDR1 SEHNR and CDR2 FQNEAQ (reference sequence). With V trimmed by 5 bases and J by 4 bases, 7 bases remained unmatched. CDR3 bases: TGTGCCAGCAGCGGACAGGGAGCGGGTAATCAGCCCCAGCATTTT. The encoded protein is CASSGQGAGNQPQHF.